Sequencing of this T cell receptor (beta chain) was carried out in a study of Graves' ophthalmopathy and Graves' hyperthyroidism. Amplified TCR beta CDR3 regions were obtained using RNA transcripts as template. First-round RT-PCR employed HTBI primers, with a second-round multiplex PCR after it. TCRdb recomputed calls from the multiplex PCR reads with MiXCR, one row per CDR3 protein. Among about 1.2 million distinct CDR3 sequences listed, about 38% were seen once. Whole-study results and caveats: Stable hyperthyroidism and ophthalmopathy were told apart by a 13-signature model, which achieved less than 90% sensitivity and almost 82% specificity. With about 71% sensitivity and roughly 76% specificity, the model predicted ophthalmopathy progression.

Clinical symptoms, serum thyroxine, TRAb, thyroid ultrasound and orbital computed tomography determined diagnosis. Comment on this clonotype: Its antigen is currently unknown. One base separates it from a far larger clone, so it is likely a read error.

This clonotype originated in an adult man with Graves' hyperthyroidism. Sequenced sample: peripheral blood or thyroid tissue (not recorded which).

DNA of the CDR3: TGTGCCAGCAGCGTAGCAGGGGGCGGCTACGAGCGGTACTTC. As protein: CASSVAGGGYERYF. The V call is TRBV9, the J call TRBJ2-7, with 8 bases fitting TRBD1. Germline values: CDR1 SGDLS, CDR2 YYNGEE. This CDR3 contains 14 residues.